Presented here are 32 T cell receptor beta chains from one specimen sequenced in a study of T cell repertoires in cytomegalovirus infection. TCRdb independently ran MiXCR on the reads; one entry per CDR3 protein. Among 450,000 to 650,000 distinct CDR3 sequences listed, about 25% were seen once. Specimen: PBMCs. The receptors originated from a human donor in good health (CMV status not recorded). Some clones in this sample may be carry-over from other donors' samples.

The V call is TRBV27, the J call TRBJ2-5; D ambiguous. The CDR3 runs 9 residues. V was clipped by 9 bases and J by 4 bases, with 3 bases between them. The germline V gene has CDR1 MNHEY and CDR2 SMNVEV (reference sequence). CDR3 in amino acids: CARGETQYF. CDR3 bases: TGTGCCAGAGGAGAGACCCAGTACTTC.

V is TRBV5-4 and J is TRBJ2-2, with TRBD2 matching over 9 bases. This CDR3 has 15 amino acids. Germline CDR1 is SGHNT and CDR2 is YYREEE (reference sequence). The ends lost 4 bases at V and 2 bases at J; junction bases unmatched: 3. The CDR3 here is CASSKGLANTGELFF. The CDR3 DNA sequence: TGTGCCAGCAGCAAGGGACTAGCCAACACCGGGGAGCTGTTTTTT.

This clonotype showed up many times. The chain links TRBV7-3 to TRBJ1-1; D might be TRBD1 (5 bases). V was trimmed by 5 bases and J by 1 base, leaving 11 bases between them. The germline gives CDR1 SGHTA, CDR2 FQGTGA. The CDR3 runs to 14 residues. DNA for the CDR3: TGTGCCAGCAGCCCTTGGCAGGGGAACACTGAAGCTTTCTTT. Protein: CASSPWQGNTEAFF. Full variable domain (rest looked up from reference TRBV7-3 and TRBJ1-1): GAGVSQTPSNKVTEKGKYVELRCDPISGHTALYWYRQSLGQGPEFLIYFQGTGAADDSGLPNDRFFAVRPEGSVSTLKIQRTERGDSAVYLCASSPWQGNTEAFFGQGTRLTVV.

This clonotype was recorded a few times. The genes are TRBV4-1 and TRBJ2-2; possible D gene TRBD1, 6 bases. This CDR3 comprises 16 residues. V was trimmed by 6 bases and J by 2 bases, leaving 16 bases between them. Germline loops: CDR1 MGHRA, CDR2 YSYEKL. The CDR3 region is CASRDRDNFNTGELFF. In DNA form, the CDR3 reads TGCGCCAGCAGAGACCGGGACAACTTTAACACCGGGGAGCTGTTTTTT.

J is TRBJ1-2 and V is TRBV7-9; TRBD1 is a possible D gene (6 bases). The CDR3 is 13 residues long. The V and J ends lost 4 bases and 9 bases respectively, with 15 bases between them. Looked up from germline, CDR1 is SEHNR and CDR2 is FQNEAQ (reference sequence). CDR3 protein: CASSSLDSERYTF. The CDR3 DNA reads TGTGCCAGCAGCTCCCTGGACAGCGAGCGCTACACCTTC.

The rearrangement links TRBV28 to TRBJ1-4; weak D call: TRBD1 (6 bases). The germline V gene has CDR1 MDHEN and CDR2 SYDVKM. This CDR3 is 16 amino acids long. V lost 2 bases and J 0 bases, leaving 10 bases between the germline ends. The CDR3 sequence: CASSLRGAATNEKLFF. CDR3 DNA: TGTGCCAGCAGTTTAAGGGGGGCCGCAACTAATGAAAAACTGTTTTTT. Combining the CDR3 with reference TRBV28 and TRBJ1-4 gives the whole variable domain DVKVTQSSRYLVKRTGEKVFLECVQDMDHENMFWYRQDPGLGLRLIYFSYDVKMKEKGDIPEGYSVSREKKERFSLILESASTNQTSMYLCASSLRGAATNEKLFFGSGTQLSVL.

This clonotype was picked up many times. The chain combines TRBV7-2 with TRBJ1-1; TRBD1 might be the D (5 bases). CDR1 SGHTA and CDR2 FQGNSA come from the germline V gene. Trimming pared 7 bases from V and 1 base from J, leaving 10 bases between. The CDR3 length is 13 residues. DNA of the CDR3: TGTGCCAGCACGTTAACAGGGAACACTGAAGCTTTCTTT. It translates to CASTLTGNTEAFF.

This chain connects TRBV7-9 to TRBJ1-1; a weak D match, TRBD1 (5 bases). V lost 5 bases, J lost 7 bases, and 14 bases lay in between. CDR1 and CDR2 (germline): SEHNR, FQNEAQ (reference sequence). The CDR3 is 13 residues long. CDR3 in DNA: TGTGCCAGCAGCCCCCCTCCGGGGGATGAAGCTTTCTTT. Its translation: CASSPPPGDEAFF.

The V and J genes are TRBV12-3 or TRBV12-4 and TRBJ2-3; 8 bases are a match to TRBD2. Unmatched junction bases numbered 11, after V lost 6 bases and J lost 6 bases. CDR3 size: 15 residues. The CDR3 DNA is TGTGCCAGCAGCTCCTTAGCGGGGAGAACCGATACGCAGTATTTT. Its protein is CASSSLAGRTDTQYF.

Here the CDR3 DNA reads TGTGCCAGCAGTGAGGTGGAGTGGGGTGAGCAGTTCTTC. Translation: CASSEVEWGEQFF. J is TRBJ2-1 and V is TRBV6-4; D gene ambiguous. This CDR3 is built from 13 residues. Germline V lookup: CDR1 MRHNA, CDR2 SNTAGT. V dropped 3 bases and J dropped 9 bases, with 12 bases sitting between them.

This clonotype has ten or more counts. The chain is built from TRBV7-2 and TRBJ2-1; 7 nucleotides match TRBD2. V lost 3 bases to trimming and J lost 8 bases; unmatched junction nucleotides: 7. CDR1 is SGHTA and CDR2 is FQGNSA in the germline V gene. The length of the CDR3 is 14 residues. This CDR3 reads CASSLEGLFDEQFF. CDR3 DNA: TGTGCCAGCAGCTTGGAGGGACTATTCGATGAGCAGTTCTTC.

This clonotype was detected a few times. The CDR3 loop is CASNRRDTQYF. The CDR3 DNA reads TGCGCCAGCAACAGGAGGGATACGCAGTATTTT. The gene calls are TRBV23-1 and TRBJ2-3; either TRBD1 or TRBD2 may supply D (5 bases each). TRBV23-1 carries the ORF label, with uncertain function. The CDR3 extends over 11 amino acids. Trimming pared 7 bases from V and 6 bases from J, leaving 8 bases between.

The gene calls are TRBV7-9 and TRBJ1-1, with 9 bases aligning to TRBD1. With V trimmed by 5 bases and J by 7 bases, 8 bases remained unmatched. CDR1 is SEHNR, CDR2 FQNEAQ, per germline (reference sequence). The CDR3 is made up of 14 amino acids. This CDR3 is CASSPGDRAVEAFF. For the CDR3, the DNA is TGTGCCAGCAGCCCCGGGGACAGGGCGGTTGAAGCTTTCTTT.

This clonotype was counted a single time. The V gene is TRBV12-3 or TRBV12-4, the J gene TRBJ2-1, with 12 bases lining up with TRBD2. The V gene end was trimmed by 6 bases and the J gene end by 10 bases; junction bases not matched to a gene: 13. The CDR3 spans 16 residues. This CDR3 reads CASSPGLAGIYREQFF. CDR3 nucleotide sequence: TGTGCCAGCAGCCCCGGACTAGCGGGAATTTATAGGGAGCAGTTCTTC.

This clonotype was observed a few times. The V gene is TRBV12-5, the J gene TRBJ1-2, with D unresolved. The CDR3 totals 18 residues. V shed 5 bases and J shed 2 bases, with 24 bases lying between them. Germline CDR1 LGHNT, CDR2 FRNRAP. The CDR3 loop reads CASGLMRGSYDLNYGYTF. The CDR3 DNA reads as TGTGCTAGTGGTCTCATGCGAGGGTCTTATGATTTAAACTATGGCTACACCTTC.

The chain has TRBV20-1 and TRBJ1-2, with D possibly being TRBD1 (6 bases). V was shortened by 6 bases and J by 6 bases, with 17 bases between the two germline ends. CDR3 length: 13 residues. Germline CDR1 and CDR2: DFQATT and SNEGSKA (reference sequence). The CDR3, as DNA: TGCAGTGCCAGGGGATATGCTACGGATGGCTACACCTTC. This codes for CSARGYATDGYTF.

This clonotype was detected many times. The rearrangement uses TRBV7-6 and TRBJ2-5; TRBD2 agrees at 8 bases. Losses at the gene ends were 5 bases for V and 2 bases for J; bases not matched to a gene: 1. Germline V gene data show CDR1 as SGHVS and CDR2 as FNYEAQ. The CDR3 runs 13 residues. This CDR3 is CASSRGRQETQYF. The CDR3 DNA is TGTGCCAGCAGCCGCGGGAGGCAAGAGACCCAGTACTTC. Using reference TRBV7-6 and TRBJ2-5 for the parts outside the CDR3, the full variable domain is GAGVSQSPRYKVTKRGQDVALRCDPISGHVSLYWYRQALGQGPEFLTYFNYEAQQDKSGLPNDRFSAERPEGSISTLTIQRTEQRDSAMYRCASSRGRQETQYFGPGTRLLVL.

This clonotype was detected a few times. The rearrangement joins TRBV11-1 to TRBJ2-5, with D uncertain. The germline gives CDR1 SGHAT, CDR2 FQDESV (reference sequence). Between the trimmed V and J ends, which lost 2 bases and 2 bases, there was a span of 6 bases. This CDR3 has 13 amino acids. This CDR3 reads CASSLSAQETQYF. The DNA of the CDR3 is TGTGCCAGCAGCTTATCAGCTCAAGAGACCCAGTACTTC. Full variable domain (remainder filled in from reference TRBV11-1 and TRBJ2-5): EAEVAQSPRYKITEKSQAVAFWCDPISGHATLYWYRQILGQGPELLVQFQDESVVDDSQLPKDRFSAERLKGVDSTLKIQPAELGDSAMYLCASSLSAQETQYFGPGTRLLVL.

This chain links TRBV7-9 with TRBJ1-6; TRBD1 matches at 8 bases. The CDR3 totals 14 residues. V trimming: 10 bases; J trimming: 7 bases; junction bases outside the gene matches: 9. Germline CDR1 is SEHNR and CDR2 is FQNEAQ (reference sequence). CDR3 residues: CATPGGSGNSPLHF. The CDR3 DNA reads TGTGCCACCCCAGGGGGCTCTGGAAATTCACCCCTCCACTTT.

The chain combines TRBV4-2 with TRBJ1-2; no clear D. The ends were cut back, 4 bases at V and 0 bases at J, with 12 bases in the middle. Germline V gives CDR1 LGHNA, CDR2 YNFKEQ. CDR3 length: 15 amino acids. CDR3 protein: CASSPSQSSNYGYTF. DNA of the CDR3: TGTGCCAGCAGCCCATCACAGTCTTCTAACTATGGCTACACCTTC.

The CDR3, as DNA: TGTGCCAGCAGCTTCGTACCCCCGGGAAATGAGCAGTTCTTC. Translated, it gives CASSFVPPGNEQFF. The genes are TRBV7-3 and TRBJ2-1; weak D call: TRBD2 (5 bases). The V end lost 3 bases, the J end lost 7 bases, and 13 bases lay between the germline ends. This CDR3 spans 14 amino acids. Germline assignment: CDR1 SGHTA and CDR2 FQGTGA.

The chain is built from TRBV12-3 or TRBV12-4 and TRBJ2-3, with TRBD2 matching 9 bases. V gave up 3 bases and J gave up 4 bases; unmatched junction bases: 8. The CDR3 totals 16 residues. This CDR3 reads CASSFLAGRGPDTQYF. CDR3 nucleotides: TGTGCCAGCAGTTTTCTAGCGGGGAGAGGCCCAGATACGCAGTATTTT.

V gene TRBV15 combines with J gene TRBJ2-4; 10 positions agree with TRBD2. The CDR3 runs to 14 residues. Germline CDR1 and CDR2: LNHNV and YYDKDF (reference sequence). V lost 2 bases to trimming and J lost 8 bases; unmatched junction nucleotides: 3. The DNA for the CDR3 is TGTGCCACCAGCAGACGGCTAGCGGGAGACATTCAGTACTTC. It specifies CATSRRLAGDIQYF.

This clonotype was seen more than once but under ten times. This chain connects TRBV20-1 to TRBJ2-3; 9 bases are a match to TRBD1. J gave up 0 bases and V 4 bases, and 14 bases lay outside the gene matches. In germline, CDR1 is DFQATT, CDR2 SNEGSKA (reference sequence). The CDR3 is 18 residues long. For the CDR3, the DNA is TGCAGTGCTACACGTCCCGGGACAGGGAAACTTAGCACAGATACGCAGTATTTT. Translating gives CSATRPGTGKLSTDTQYF.

There are a few counts of this clonotype. The rearrangement links TRBV7-2 to TRBJ2-7; D remains unclear. CDR1 SGHTA and CDR2 FQGNSA come from the germline V gene. The CDR3 extends over 15 amino acids. The V and J ends lost 0 bases and 3 bases respectively, with 12 bases between them. CDR3: CASSLALGGHYEQYF. In nucleotides, the CDR3 is TGTGCCAGCAGCTTAGCGCTGGGCGGTCACTACGAGCAGTACTTC.

The table lists this clonotype with many counts. V is TRBV7-2 and J is TRBJ2-7; 9 nucleotides align to TRBD1. The V segment lost 4 bases and the J segment 0 bases; nucleotides outside the gene matches: 4. Germline V lookup: CDR1 SGHTA, CDR2 FQGNSA. The CDR3 is 15 residues long. DNA for the CDR3: TGTGCCAGCAGCTCCGGACAGGGGTTCTCCTACGAGCAGTACGTC. It codes for CASSSGQGFSYEQYV.

This clonotype was seen a handful of times. The gene calls are TRBV12-3 or TRBV12-4 and TRBJ1-3; 9 nucleotides match TRBD1. CDR3 size: 16 residues. Trimming took 10 bases from V and 4 from J; bases not matched to a gene: 14. The CDR3 spells CATTDSGTGSGNTIYF. The CDR3 nucleotides read TGTGCCACCACGGACTCCGGGACAGGGTCAGGAAACACCATATATTTT.

This clonotype was seen repeatedly, ten times or more. The rearrangement joins TRBV7-2 to TRBJ2-1; 9 positions agree with TRBD2. Germline V gives CDR1 SGHTA, CDR2 FQGNSA. V dropped 5 bases and J dropped 9; count of bases not matched to a gene: 8. This CDR3 is 14 amino acids long. The CDR3, as DNA: TGTGCCAGCAGCGTCTCTAGCGGGACCACTGAGCAGTTCTTC. Residues: CASSVSSGTTEQFF.

V usage is TRBV6-2 or TRBV6-3 and J usage is TRBJ2-3, with D maybe TRBD1 (5 bases). CDR1 and CDR2 from the germline V gene are MNHEY and SVGEGT. V was shortened by 2 bases and J by 0 bases, with 9 bases between the two germline ends. The CDR3 has 15 amino acids. The DNA of the CDR3 is TGTGCCAGCAGTTACGACAGTACTAGCACAGATACGCAGTATTTT. It yields the protein CASSYDSTSTDTQYF.

As regards this clonotype: Compared with germline, one end of the junction differs, possibly owing to a read error. The chain is built from TRBV12-3 or TRBV12-4 and TRBJ2-5; D is uncertain. The CDR3 length is 11 residues. The DNA for the CDR3 is TGTGCCAGCAGTTTAGGAGTCAGGAATTGGTTC. Its translation: CASSLGVRNWF.

The chain combines TRBV6-2 or TRBV6-3 with TRBJ2-7, with a possible D match to TRBD2 (5 bases). There are 12 residues in the CDR3. Germline V CDR1 and CDR2: MNHEY, SVGEGT. Trimming cost V 2 bases and J 11 bases, with 13 bases left between them. CDR3 amino acids: CASSYLPGEKYF. The CDR3 DNA sequence: TGTGCCAGCAGTTACCTACCCGGGGAGAAGTACTTC.

This clonotype has a handful of counts. J is TRBJ1-2 and V is TRBV7-6; a weak D match, TRBD1 (5 bases). This CDR3 contains 13 residues. Between the trimmed V and J ends, which lost 4 bases and 6 bases, there was a span of 12 bases. Germline assignment: CDR1 SGHVS and CDR2 FNYEAQ. The CDR3 here is CASSSGGVNGYTF. CDR3 nucleotide sequence: TGTGCCAGCAGCTCCGGAGGGGTAAATGGCTACACCTTC.